A single sample is the source of the 24 T cell receptor beta chains below, sequenced in a study of PD-1 blockade in mismatch repair-deficient tumors. Libraries were prepared by immunoSEQ multiplex PCR; TCRdb keeps only in-frame clonotypes and omits some of them. The profile shows around 62,000 clones, approximately 80% of them singletons. Material: peripheral blood, obtained 2 weeks after starting pembrolizumab. The source of these receptors is an adult with mismatch repair-deficient cancer.

This clone appeared a single time. The chain has TRBV7-6 and TRBJ2-1; the D is unclear. CDR3 size: 11 residues. Deletions cut 5 bases from V and 12 bases from J, with 11 bases between. The germline V gene encodes CDR1 SGHVS and CDR2 FNYEAQ. This chain's CDR3 is CASSLTQWQFF. The CDR3 nucleotides are TGTGCCAGCAGCCTCACCCAATGGCAGTTCTTC.

CDR3 in amino acids: CASSEQPTSEQYF. DNA of the CDR3: TGTGCCAGCAGTGAACAACCCACTAGCGAGCAGTACTTC. The chain links TRBV6-1 to TRBJ2-7; tentatively, D is TRBD2 (5 bases). CDR3 length equals 13 residues. Trimming shortened V by 2 bases and J by 6 bases, and 11 bases separated the two germline ends. CDR1 and CDR2 from the germline V gene are MNHNS and SASEGT.

The V call is TRBV9, the J call TRBJ2-2; maybe TRBD1 (5 bases). The CDR3 has 14 amino acids. Germline V lookup: CDR1 SGDLS, CDR2 YYNGEE. The germline V and J ends were trimmed by 7 bases and 0 bases, with 10 bases remaining between them. CDR3 region: CASGAKSNTGELFF. DNA of the CDR3: TGTGCCAGCGGGGCGAAATCGAACACCGGGGAGCTGTTTTTT.

This clone has just a few counts. The J gene is TRBJ2-7, the V gene TRBV7-2, with D perhaps matching TRBD2 (5 bases). Trimming removed 7 bases from V and 6 bases from J, with 19 bases in between. The CDR3 loop spans 14 amino acids. Germline lookup yields CDR1 SGHTA and CDR2 FQGNSA. This chain's CDR3 is CASTLDTGFGEQYF. DNA for the CDR3: TGTGCCAGCACCCTCGATACGGGGTTCGGCGAGCAGTACTTC.

The genes are TRBV5-1 and TRBJ2-2; D gene unclear. CDR3 length: 15 residues. Trimming took off 0 bases at V and 2 bases at J, with 8 bases between the two ends. Germline V CDR1 and CDR2: SGHRS, YFSETQ. The DNA for the CDR3 is TGCGCCAGCAGCTTGGCCAGCAGTAACACCGGGGAGCTGTTTTTT. The encoded protein is CASSLASSNTGELFF.

Points on this clone: The same CDR3 is also encoded by other DNA sequences in this sample. The chain employs TRBV9 and TRBJ1-1, with TRBD1 identical over 7 bases. V gave up 1 base and J gave up 11 bases; unmatched junction bases: 8. Germline V gene lookup returns CDR1 SGDLS and CDR2 YYNGEE. The CDR3 loop spans 13 amino acids. For the CDR3, the DNA is TGTGCCAGCAGCGTAAGGGGGCAGGGGGAGGCTTTCTTT. Translation: CASSVRGQGEAFF.

The CDR3 here is CASSLGGLLEAFF. CDR3 nucleotide sequence: TGTGCCAGCAGCTTAGGCGGACTGCTTGAAGCTTTCTTT. The J gene is TRBJ1-1, the V gene TRBV7-9; D is undetermined. The CDR3 runs 13 residues. CDR1 and CDR2 from the germline V gene are SEHNR and FQNEAQ (reference sequence). Deletions cut 1 base from V and 7 bases from J, with 10 bases between.

The J gene is TRBJ1-3, the V gene TRBV5-1, with 7 bases lining up with TRBD1. The CDR3 runs to 14 residues. CDR1 SGHRS and CDR2 YFSETQ come from the germline V gene. J gave up 4 bases and V 6 bases, and 7 bases lay outside the gene matches. The CDR3 region has the DNA TGCGCCAGCAAAACAGGGGAAACGGGAAACACCATATATTTT. The encoded protein is CASKTGETGNTIYF.

The J gene is TRBJ2-3, the V gene TRBV19; 9 bases agree with TRBD2. The germline gives CDR1 LNHDA, CDR2 SQIVND (reference sequence). The CDR3 is 15 residues long. V shed 2 bases and J 2 bases; nucleotides not matched to a gene: 2. CDR3 in DNA: TGTGCCAGTAGTATACTAGCGGGATTCACAGATACGCAGTATTTT. This sequence encodes CASSILAGFTDTQYF.

The genes are TRBV2 and TRBJ2-7; tentatively, D is TRBD1 (5 bases). The V end was cut by 3 bases, the J end by 3 bases, with 15 bases between. Per germline, CDR1 SNHLY and CDR2 FYNNEI. The CDR3 has 15 amino acids. This CDR3 is CASSDEAGPYYEQYF. CDR3 sequence (DNA): TGTGCCAGCAGTGACGAGGCAGGGCCCTACTACGAGCAGTACTTC.

The V gene is TRBV9, the J gene TRBJ2-1, with 15 bases identical to TRBD2. The germline gives CDR1 SGDLS, CDR2 YYNGEE. CDR3 length equals 17 residues. V lost 4 bases and J lost 7; bases outside the gene matches: 9. CDR3 DNA sequence: TGTGCCAGCAGCCGCTCGGGACTAGCGGGAGGTTCGAATGAGCAGTTCTTC. This gives the protein CASSRSGLAGGSNEQFF.

The rearrangement links TRBV21-1 to TRBJ2-7; the table gives TRBD1 as D, unverified against the DNA. TRBV21-1 is termed a pseudogene. This CDR3 is 13 amino acids long. CDR3 residues: CASIQGQFFEQYF. The CDR3 coding sequence is TGTGCCAGCATCCAGGGACAATTCTTCGAGCAGTACTTC.

The chain is built from TRBV4-2 and TRBJ2-3; the match to TRBD2 covers 9 bases. This CDR3 is 16 amino acids long. From germline, CDR1 is LGHNA and CDR2 YNFKEQ. With V trimmed by 0 bases and J by 5 bases, 6 bases remained unmatched. DNA for the CDR3: TGTGCCAGCAGCCAAGAACTAGCGGGCAGGGGAGATACGCAGTATTTT. This sequence encodes CASSQELAGRGDTQYF.

There are a few counts of this clone. J is TRBJ2-2 and V is TRBV10-3; 9 bases line up with TRBD1. The CDR3 length is 16 residues. In germline, CDR1 is ENHRY, CDR2 SYGVKD. V trimming: 4 bases; J trimming: 3 bases; junction bases outside the gene matches: 6. The CDR3 sequence is CAISGYRGLDTGELFF. CDR3 in DNA: TGTGCCATCAGTGGGTACAGGGGGCTTGACACCGGGGAGCTGTTTTTT.

The DNA for the CDR3 is TGCAGCGTTGAGGGGACAGGAGGAACTGAAGCTTTCTTT. It is translated as CSVEGTGGTEAFF. The chain employs TRBV29-1 and TRBJ1-1; TRBD1 agrees at 8 bases. V shed 3 bases and J 5 bases; nucleotides not matched to a gene: 5. This CDR3 region has 13 residues. The germline V gene has CDR1 SQVTM and CDR2 ANQGSEA.

The chain joins TRBV2 to TRBJ2-7; TRBD1 matches at 7 bases. The CDR3 sequence is 14 residues long. CDR1 and CDR2 from the germline V gene are SNHLY and FYNNEI. V trimming: 5 bases; J trimming: 4 bases; junction bases outside the gene matches: 8. This CDR3 reads CASSFYKTGYEQYF. CDR3 nucleotide sequence: TGTGCCAGCAGTTTTTACAAGACAGGGTACGAGCAGTACTTC.

This chain uses TRBV6-1 with TRBJ2-5; tentative D call: TRBD1 (7 bases). Trimming cost V 0 bases and J 7 bases, with 12 bases left between them. CDR3 size: 14 residues. Germline V gives CDR1 MNHNS, CDR2 SASEGT. The CDR3, as DNA: TGTGCCAGCAGTGAAGCGAGACAGGGAGGGACCCAGTACTTC. Its translation: CASSEARQGGTQYF.

The genes are TRBV25-1 and TRBJ1-4; no reliable D call. Trimming pared 2 bases from V and 6 bases from J, leaving 1 base between. The CDR3 is 11 residues long. Germline V gene data show CDR1 as MGHDK and CDR2 as SYGVNS. The chain's CDR3 is CASSEDEKLFF. In DNA form, the CDR3 reads TGTGCCAGCAGTGAAGATGAAAAACTGTTTTTT.

The CDR3 bases are TGTGCCAGCAGCTATGGCGCGGGGCCCACGGCGGATACGCAGTATTTT. This translates into CASSYGAGPTADTQYF. V and J are TRBV7-3 and TRBJ2-3; D possibly corresponds to TRBD2 (6 bases). The CDR3 consists of 16 residues. V lost 4 bases and J 6 bases, leaving 20 bases between the germline ends. CDR1 is SGHTA, CDR2 FQGTGA, per germline.

This clone appeared once. The J gene is TRBJ2-3, the V gene TRBV6-5; D is perhaps TRBD2 (6 bases). Germline V gene sequence: CDR1 MNHEY, CDR2 SVGAGI. Trimming cost V 0 bases and J 2 bases, with 12 bases left between them. The CDR3 sequence is 16 residues long. CDR3 amino acids: CASSYSGGTVTDTQYF. CDR3 sequence (DNA): TGTGCCAGCAGTTACTCGGGTGGGACTGTCACAGATACGCAGTATTTT.

This clone was observed once. This sequence joins TRBV7-2 and TRBJ2-1; D gene ambiguous. V gave up 6 bases and J gave up 6 bases, with 9 bases separating them. This CDR3 spans 12 amino acids. CDR1 SGHTA and CDR2 FQGNSA come from the germline V gene. The CDR3 bases are TGTGCCAGCAGACCCGAACGCAATGAGCAGTTCTTC. Translating it yields CASRPERNEQFF.

The chain recombines TRBV7-9 with TRBJ2-3, with D maybe TRBD2 (7 bases). This CDR3 comprises 15 residues. V shed 2 bases and J shed 9 bases, with 18 bases lying between them. Germline V gene data show CDR1 as SEHNR and CDR2 as FQNEAQ (reference sequence). The CDR3 sequence: CASSLSAGAPGTQYF. CDR3 nucleotide sequence: TGTGCCAGCAGCTTATCCGCGGGGGCCCCTGGAACGCAGTATTTT.

The DNA for the CDR3 is TGTGCCATCAGACCCCCAGGGGGCGACACTGAAGCTTTCTTT. Translating it yields CAIRPPGGDTEAFF. The V and J genes are TRBV10-3 and TRBJ1-1; TRBD1 aligns across 8 bases. The CDR3 runs 14 residues. Germline CDR1 and CDR2: ENHRY and SYGVKD. Germline trimming cut 6 bases from V and 3 bases from J; bases unmatched to any gene: 6.

The chain links TRBV10-2 to TRBJ2-2; D gene ambiguous. Trimming stripped 3 bases from V and 7 bases from J, with 6 bases between. The CDR3 has 12 residues. CDR1 is WSHSY, CDR2 SAAADI, per germline. The CDR3 DNA reads TGCGCCAGCAGTGATCGGGTCGGGGAGCTGTTTTTT. Protein product: CASSDRVGELFF.